Listed below are T cell receptor beta chains from one sample, sequenced in a study of follicular helper T cells after annual influenza vaccination. Sequencing was performed with immunoSEQ multiplex PCR; in TCRdb, only in-frame clones are kept and a portion is missing. The repertoire holds just over 8,500 clones, with approximately 86% as singletons. The sequencing here drew on CXCR5+ CD38- circulating T follicular helper cells from blood, taken 7 days after influenza vaccination. The receptors originated from an adult who received the influenza vaccine. Each CDR3 is given with its conserved first and last residue. D genes are given only for firm matches. Not all rows give a size; the values are once, few, many and, for expanded clones, a class.

d_gene: -
abundance: once
v_gene: TRBV18
j_gene: TRBJ2-7
CDR3aa: CASSPEEGYEQYF
CDR3nt: TGTGCCAGCTCACCAGAGGAGGGGTACGAGCAGTACTTC

d_gene: -
abundance: -
v_gene: TRBV6-5
j_gene: TRBJ2-5
CDR3aa: CASSDQETQYF
CDR3nt: TGTGCCAGCAGCGACCAAGAGACCCAGTACTTC

d_gene: -
abundance: -
v_gene: TRBV4-3
j_gene: TRBJ2-3
CDR3aa: CASSHTGQSTDTQYF
CDR3nt: TGCGCCAGCAGCCACACGGGACAAAGCACAGATACGCAGTATTTT

d_gene: TRBD1
abundance: -
v_gene: TRBV18
j_gene: TRBJ2-7
CDR3aa: CASSPIKTGGYSYEQYF
CDR3nt: TGTGCCAGCTCACCCATAAAGACAGGGGGATATTCCTACGAGCAGTACTTC

d_gene: TRBD2
abundance: -
v_gene: TRBV27
j_gene: TRBJ2-7
CDR3aa: CASTASGRSYEQYF
CDR3nt: TGTGCCAGCACTGCTAGCGGGAGGAGCTACGAGCAGTACTTC

d_gene: -
abundance: -
v_gene: TRBV6-1
j_gene: TRBJ2-2
CDR3aa: CAIDSSANTGELFF
CDR3nt: TGTGCCATCGACTCTTCTGCGAACACCGGGGAGCTGTTTTTT

d_gene: -
abundance: -
v_gene: TRBV5-1
j_gene: TRBJ1-5
CDR3aa: CASSAGTGNQPQHF
CDR3nt: TGCGCCAGCAGCGCCGGGACGGGAAATCAGCCCCAGCATTTT

d_gene: TRBD1
abundance: -
v_gene: TRBV7-3
j_gene: TRBJ1-6
CDR3aa: CASSFSGTGNSPLHF
CDR3nt: TGTGCCAGCAGCTTTTCCGGGACAGGGAACTCACCCCTCCACTTT

d_gene: -
abundance: -
v_gene: TRBV30
j_gene: TRBJ1-1
CDR3aa: CAWNEAGGAFF
CDR3nt: TGTGCCTGGAACGAGGCGGGGGGCGCGTTCTTT

d_gene: TRBD1
abundance: -
v_gene: TRBV28
j_gene: TRBJ1-5
CDR3aa: CASSTGQVLNQPQHF
CDR3nt: TGTGCCAGCAGTACGGGACAGGTGCTCAATCAGCCCCAGCATTTT

d_gene: -
abundance: -
v_gene: TRBV28
j_gene: TRBJ2-3
CDR3aa: CASSLLGGGPADTQYF
CDR3nt: TGTGCCAGCAGCCTCCTAGGTGGGGGGCCCGCAGATACGCAGTATTTT

d_gene: -
abundance: -
v_gene: TRBV27
j_gene: TRBJ1-3
CDR3aa: CASSRKPGNTIYF
CDR3nt: TGTGCCAGCAGTCGGAAGCCTGGAAACACCATATATTTT

d_gene: -
abundance: few
v_gene: TRBV11-2
j_gene: TRBJ2-2
CDR3aa: CASSPRVDGELFF
CDR3nt: TGTGCCAGCAGCCCCCGGGTTGACGGGGAGCTGTTTTTT

d_gene: -
abundance: -
v_gene: TRBV30
j_gene: TRBJ2-1
CDR3aa: CAWNWGDNEQFF
CDR3nt: TGTGCCTGGAACTGGGGAGACAATGAGCAGTTCTTC